The subject of this entry is one T cell receptor beta chain. Antigen unknown. These data originate in a study of CD8 T cells in ankylosing spondylitis. General observations from the study: Disease-associated clonotypes exhibited CD8+ identity and were relatively infrequent in peripheral blood. Earlier studies detected some motif variants in reactive arthritis synovial fluid and blood. Matched ankylosing spondylitis synovial fluid reportedly showed significant enrichment of disease-linked clones. It appeared that ankylosing spondylitis blood was characterized by a TCR beta motif of under ten highly homologous variants.

Trimming took 4 bases from V and 9 from J, leaving 16 bases between them. The V gene's germline CDR1 is MGHDK and CDR2 SYGVNS. The CDR3 has 13 amino acids. By quantitative 5'-RACE with molecular barcodes, the TCR beta libraries were made. Via MiXCR, TCRdb re-called the 5' RACE reads, giving one row per CDR3 protein. The sample carries almost 400,000 distinct CDR3 sequences, about 20% recorded once. Sequencing input: blood, either unsorted or a sorted T cell fraction (not recorded which). The rearrangement links TRBV25-1 to TRBJ2-7, with D perhaps matching TRBD1 or TRBD2 (5 bases each). The receptor was isolated from a male donor with ankylosing spondylitis. The CDR3 coding sequence is TGTGCCAGCAGTGGGGGGAAAGGACGAATGCAGTACTTC. Translation: CASSGGKGRMQYF.